The 18 T cell receptor beta chains given below trace back to one sample, sequenced in a study of blood T cell repertoires in COVID-19. The table came from immunoSEQ multiplex PCR; TCRdb's copy has only in-frame clones and leaves some out. The sample carries around 200,000 clones, 85% recorded once. The material sequenced was peripheral blood. The receptors come from a person in their 70s with COVID-19, enrolled during active disease.

A few counts support this clone. The J gene is TRBJ2-2, the V gene TRBV9, with D possibly being TRBD1 (5 bases). Germline V gives CDR1 SGDLS, CDR2 YYNGEE. The CDR3 covers 15 residues. The V gene lost 5 bases and the J gene lost 0 bases, with 11 bases spanning the gap. DNA of the CDR3: TGTGCCAGCAGGGTGACAGAGGCGAACACCGGGGAGCTGTTTTTT. Translating gives CASRVTEANTGELFF.

The rearrangement links TRBV20-1 to TRBJ1-5, with D perhaps TRBD1 (5 bases). V was trimmed by 3 bases and J by 1 base, leaving 13 bases between them. This CDR3 has 15 amino acids. CDR1 is DFQATT, CDR2 SNEGSKA, per germline (reference sequence). As DNA, the CDR3 is TGCAGTGCTAGTAATTCAGGGAAGAGCAATCAGCCCCAGCATTTT. Residues: CSASNSGKSNQPQHF.

Of note for this clone: The sample holds other DNA sequences that translate to the same CDR3. The chain couples TRBV2 to TRBJ2-7; D remains unclear. V was shortened by 5 bases and J by 1 base, with 3 bases between the two germline ends. This CDR3 contains 11 residues. Germline V lookup: CDR1 SNHLY, CDR2 FYNNEI. The CDR3 reads CASSPSYEQYF. CDR3 DNA sequence: TGTGCCAGCAGTCCTTCCTACGAGCAGTACTTC.

This clone turned up a few times. For the CDR3, the DNA is TGTGCCAGCAGCGCAGGGGGGTTGTGGGGAGTAGAGACCCAGTACTTC. Its translation is CASSAGGLWGVETQYF. This chain connects TRBV9 to TRBJ2-5, with D possibly matching TRBD1 (7 bases). CDR1 and CDR2 (germline): SGDLS, YYNGEE. This CDR3 is 16 amino acids long. Trimming shortened V by 3 bases and J by 4 bases, and 19 bases separated the two germline ends.

In its sample, this clone was seen a few times. V and J are TRBV5-5 and TRBJ1-4; D not certain. V lost 0 bases and J 8 bases, leaving 8 bases between the germline ends. The CDR3 sequence is 13 residues long. Per the germline V gene, CDR1 is SGHKS and CDR2 is YYEKEE (reference sequence). The CDR3 coding sequence is TGTGCCAGCAGCTTGGCTACACAGGAAAAACTGTTTTTT. Protein sequence: CASSLATQEKLFF. The whole variable domain, remainder taken from reference TRBV5-5 and TRBJ1-4, is DAGVTQSPTHLIKTRGQQVTLRCSPISGHKSVSWYQQVLGQGPQFIFQYYEKEERGRGNFPDRFSARQFPNYSSELNVNALLLGDSALYLCASSLATQEKLFFGSGTQLSVL.

This clone was found a few times. The identical CDR3 is also encoded by other nucleotide sequences in the sample. The genes are TRBV5-1 and TRBJ2-5, with a weak D call TRBD2 (6 bases). The CDR3 is made up of 14 amino acids. Germline CDR1 SGHRS, CDR2 YFSETQ. V lost 2 bases and J lost 5, with 13 bases in between. The CDR3 loop is CASSLFPGEETQYF. The CDR3 region has the DNA TGCGCCAGCAGCTTATTTCCGGGAGAGGAGACCCAGTACTTC.

The chain recombines TRBV5-1 with TRBJ2-1; D may be TRBD2 (5 bases). The CDR3 sequence is 14 residues long. Germline lookup yields CDR1 SGHRS and CDR2 YFSETQ. Trimming cost V 2 bases and J 10 bases, with 16 bases left between them. CDR3 nucleotides: TGCGCCAGCAGCTTCGGGCCCGGGAATTTGGAGCAGTTCTTC. Translating it yields CASSFGPGNLEQFF.

The chain uses TRBV6-6 and TRBJ2-7; 13 bases map to TRBD2. J lost 0 bases, V lost 7 bases, and 6 bases had no gene match. CDR1 is MNHNY and CDR2 is SVGAGI in the germline V gene (reference sequence). This CDR3 region has 16 residues. CDR3 loop: CASISTSGRRSYEQYF. The CDR3 nucleotides read TGTGCCAGCATTTCGACTAGCGGGAGGCGCTCCTACGAGCAGTACTTC.

V usage is TRBV7-2 and J usage is TRBJ2-5, with TRBD2 matching 8 bases. The CDR3 runs 15 residues. Germline CDR1 SGHTA, CDR2 FQGNSA. V lost 1 base and J lost 4; bases outside the gene matches: 5. CDR3: CASSLVSGGAETQYF. CDR3 in DNA: TGTGCCAGCAGCTTAGTGTCCGGGGGGGCAGAGACCCAGTACTTC.

This clone turned up a few times. This chain links TRBV29-1 with TRBJ2-2; 7 bases match TRBD1. Germline-derived CDR1 and CDR2 are SQVTM and ANQGSEA. Trimming removed 7 bases from V and 3 bases from J; junction bases left unmatched: 5. This CDR3 spans 13 amino acids. The CDR3 is CSAEQGYTGELFF. CDR3 nucleotides: TGCAGCGCGGAACAGGGGTACACCGGGGAGCTGTTTTTT.

This rearrangement joins TRBV15 to TRBJ1-1; D is possibly TRBD1 (6 bases). CDR1 and CDR2 (germline): LNHNV, YYDKDF (reference sequence). CDR3 length: 13 amino acids. Trimming removed 3 bases at V and 5 bases at J, with 10 bases between. The CDR3: CATSRGQGTEAFF. DNA for the CDR3: TGTGCCACCAGCAGGGGACAAGGGACTGAAGCTTTCTTT.

This clone has only a few counts. The V and J genes are TRBV5-1 and TRBJ2-2; 7 bases map to TRBD2. The germline V gene encodes CDR1 SGHRS and CDR2 YFSETQ. This CDR3 spans 15 amino acids. V trimming: 0 bases; J trimming: 3 bases; junction bases outside the gene matches: 2. As DNA, the CDR3 is TGCGCCAGCAGCTTGGTAGCGGGTGACACCGGGGAGCTGTTTTTT. Translating gives CASSLVAGDTGELFF.

The V call is TRBV5-4, the J call TRBJ2-7; D possibly corresponds to TRBD2 (6 bases). CDR1 SGHNT and CDR2 YYREEE come from the germline V gene (reference sequence). Trimming shortened V by 8 bases and J by 6 bases, and 18 bases separated the two germline ends. The CDR3 is made up of 13 amino acids. As DNA, the CDR3 is TGTGCCAGTAATCGGGAGCGTTTCGGCGAGCAGTACTTC. Translation gives CASNRERFGEQYF.

The rearrangement links TRBV6-1 to TRBJ1-5; D gene unclear. V was shortened by 2 bases and J by 2 bases, with 7 bases between the two germline ends. CDR3 length: 14 amino acids. Germline lookup yields CDR1 MNHNS and CDR2 SASEGT. The DNA for the CDR3 is TGTGCCAGCAGTGAACTACGGGGCAATCAGCCCCAGCATTTT. It translates to CASSELRGNQPQHF.

This clone was seen only a few times. The rearrangement uses TRBV19 and TRBJ2-1; D perhaps matches TRBD1 (7 bases). V lost 2 bases to trimming and J lost 14 bases, with 16 bases between them. CDR3 length equals 13 residues. CDR1 is LNHDA, CDR2 SQIVND, per germline (reference sequence). In DNA, the CDR3 is TGTGCCAGTAGTATAACAGGGGACTTGGAGGAGTTCTTC. Its translation: CASSITGDLEEFF. The complete variable domain, with remaining parts taken from reference TRBV19 and TRBJ2-1, reads DGGITQSPKYLFRKEGQNVTLSCEQNLNHDAMYWYRQDPGQGLRLIYYSQIVNDFQKGDIAEGYSVSREKKESFPLTVTSAQKNPTAFYLCASSITGDLEEFFGPGTRLTVL.

V is TRBV9 and J is TRBJ1-4; the D is unclear. The CDR3 consists of 13 residues. The germline V and J ends were trimmed by 3 bases and 8 bases, with 11 bases remaining between them. Germline V gene lookup returns CDR1 SGDLS and CDR2 YYNGEE. The CDR3 nucleotides are TGTGCCAGCAGCGCCTCACCCGGGGAAAAACTGTTTTTT. It is translated as CASSASPGEKLFF.

The chain is built from TRBV9 and TRBJ2-1; 8 nucleotides line up with TRBD1. CDR3 length equals 17 residues. The junction had 9 bases not matched to a gene; V was cut back by 3 bases and J by 1 base. Germline lookup yields CDR1 SGDLS and CDR2 YYNGEE. This CDR3 reads CASSGSRGQASYNEQFF. Written as DNA, the CDR3 is TGTGCCAGCAGCGGAAGCAGGGGGCAGGCTTCCTACAATGAGCAGTTCTTC.

The V gene is TRBV29-1, the J gene TRBJ1-1, with TRBD1 matching 7 bases. Trimming removed 4 bases from V and 2 bases from J; junction bases left unmatched: 4. Germline V gene lookup returns CDR1 SQVTM and CDR2 ANQGSEA. This CDR3 region has 13 residues. CDR3 sequence (DNA): TGCAGCGTTGTAGACAGGGTAAACACTGAAGCTTTCTTT. It encodes CSVVDRVNTEAFF.